The 30 T cell receptor beta chains in this list originate from one sample, sequenced in a study of blood T cells in healthy people across ages. The use of a sample-barcoded 5' primer and a J-beta primer mix characterized a second PCR of about 7 to 12 cycles. TCRdb ran MiXCR on the 5' RACE reads and lists one entry per CDR3 protein. The table includes roughly 790,000 distinct CDR3 sequences, roughly 43% detected once. Sequencing input: blood. These receptors were collected from a woman aged 55-70 years in good health.

The chain uses TRBV7-2 and TRBJ2-3; tentatively, D is TRBD2 (6 bases). This CDR3 comprises 14 residues. V was cut by 5 bases and J by 2 bases, with 11 bases left in between. Germline CDR1 reads SGHTA; CDR2 reads FQGNSA. CDR3 sequence reads: CASSRVADTDTQYF. In DNA form, the CDR3 reads TGTGCCAGCAGCCGTGTAGCGGACACAGATACGCAGTATTTT.

The V and J genes are TRBV4-2 and TRBJ2-5; 9 nucleotides align to TRBD1. There are 12 residues in the CDR3. The germline V gene encodes CDR1 LGHNA and CDR2 YNFKEQ. V was pared by 4 bases and J by 11 bases, with 5 bases of the junction left unmatched. The CDR3 spells CASSLGQGKQYF. DNA of the CDR3: TGTGCCAGCAGCCTCGGACAGGGGAAGCAGTACTTC.

This clonotype appeared a few times. The rearrangement links TRBV20-1 to TRBJ1-1; maybe TRBD1 (5 bases). Trimming pared 3 bases from V and 4 bases from J, leaving 12 bases between. There are 13 residues in the CDR3. Germline values: CDR1 DFQATT, CDR2 SNEGSKA (reference sequence). CDR3 protein: CSARSSGITEAFF. The CDR3 bases are TGCAGTGCTAGGTCCTCAGGGATCACTGAAGCTTTCTTT.

Comments on this clonotype: Compared with germline, one end of the junction differs, possibly owing to a read error. V and J are TRBV29-1 and TRBJ2-3; D is ambiguous. The CDR3 is 12 residues long. The germline V gene has CDR1 SQVTM and CDR2 ANQGSEA. The CDR3 DNA reads as TGCAGTGTTGAAGAGCACACAGATACGCAGTATTTT. Amino acid sequence: CSVEEHTDTQYF.

V is TRBV10-3 and J is TRBJ1-1; TRBD1 matches 10 bases. From germline, CDR1 is ENHRY and CDR2 SYGVKD. The length of the CDR3 is 14 residues. Trimming cost V 6 bases and J 5 bases; bases outside gene matches: 6. CDR3 nucleotides: TGTGCCATCAGGGGGGACAGGGGTTCGACTGAAGCTTTCTTT. Its protein is CAIRGDRGSTEAFF.

The chain carries TRBV29-1 and TRBJ2-1, with 7 bases lining up with TRBD1. The J call is in doubt because the DNA end fits TRBJ2-7 better. This CDR3 spans 14 amino acids. CDR1 and CDR2 (germline): SQVTM, ANQGSEA. The chain's CDR3 is CSVDEGARNNEQYF. In nucleotides, the CDR3 is TGCAGCGTTGACGAGGGGGCAAGGAACAATGAGCAGTACTTC.

In its sample, this clonotype was seen a few times. This chain links TRBV25-1 with TRBJ2-1, with TRBD2 matching over 7 bases. This CDR3 has 17 amino acids. Germline CDR1 and CDR2: MGHDK and SYGVNS. The ends lost 9 bases at V and 4 bases at J; junction bases unmatched: 18. Here the CDR3 DNA reads TGTGCCAGGGGGGTGGAGATGGGGGAGGGAAGGTACAATGAGCAGTTCTTC. It is translated as CARGVEMGEGRYNEQFF. Based on the CDR3 plus reference TRBV25-1 and TRBJ2-1, the full variable domain is EADIYQTPRYLVIGTGKKITLECSQTMGHDKMYWYQQDPGMELHLIHYSYGVNSTEKGDLSSESTVSRIRTEHFPLTLESARPSHTSQYLCARGVEMGEGRYNEQFFGPGTRLTVL.

This chain uses TRBV20-1 with TRBJ2-5, with D uncertain. This CDR3 has 15 amino acids. The V end lost 0 bases, the J end lost 0 bases, and 11 bases lay between the germline ends. Germline V gives CDR1 DFQATT, CDR2 SNEGSKA (reference sequence). The CDR3, as DNA: TGCAGTGCTAGAGACCCCCAAGACTACCAAGAGACCCAGTACTTC. It translates to CSARDPQDYQETQYF.

This clonotype was observed a few times. This sequence joins TRBV12-3 or TRBV12-4 and TRBJ2-2, with 13 bases lining up with TRBD2. Trimming cost V 5 bases and J 7 bases; bases outside gene matches: 7. CDR3 length equals 16 residues. The CDR3 bases are TGTGCCAGCAGTCCCGGACTAGCGGGAGCGGGCGGGGAGCTGTTTTTT. Protein: CASSPGLAGAGGELFF.

The CDR3 loop is CASSLGSVQNYGYTF. CDR3 sequence (DNA): TGTGCCAGCAGCTTAGGGTCGGTCCAGAACTATGGCTACACCTTC. V and J are TRBV7-8 and TRBJ1-2; D is uncertain. The CDR3 loop spans 15 amino acids. Per germline, CDR1 SGHVS and CDR2 FQNEAQ. The V end was cut by 1 base, the J end by 2 bases, with 11 bases between.

This clonotype has more than one count but fewer than ten. The chain carries TRBV10-3 and TRBJ2-3, with 7 bases fitting TRBD2. The CDR3 sequence is 14 residues long. CDR1 is ENHRY, CDR2 SYGVKD, per germline. The J segment lost 5 bases and the V segment lost 6 bases, leaving 8 bases of the junction unmatched. The CDR3 nucleotides read TGTGCCATCAGCAACCAGACTAGCTTAGATACGCAGTATTTT. Encoded protein: CAISNQTSLDTQYF.

This clonotype was seen once. The chain has TRBV5-1 and TRBJ2-7; 7 bases align to TRBD1. The germline V gene encodes CDR1 SGHRS and CDR2 YFSETQ. The CDR3 length is 14 residues. V was clipped by 3 bases and J by 2 bases; unmatched bases: 5. In DNA form, the CDR3 reads TGCGCCAGCAGCTCCGACAGGGTCCCCTACGAGCAGTACTTC. Translation gives CASSSDRVPYEQYF.

This chain connects TRBV5-5 to TRBJ1-5, with D hard to call. The germline V gene has CDR1 SGHKS and CDR2 YYEKEE (reference sequence). This CDR3 region has 14 residues. V was clipped by 2 bases and J by 5 bases, with 11 bases between them. CDR3 DNA: TGTGCCAGCAGCTTAGGCCAGGAGTATCAGCCCCAGCATTTT. Protein sequence: CASSLGQEYQPQHF.

With regard to this clonotype: An end of the junction does not agree with germline; a read error may underlie this. This sequence joins TRBV7-2 and TRBJ1-2, with TRBD1 matching over 9 bases. The CDR3 is 18 amino acids. From germline, CDR1 is SGHTA and CDR2 FQGNSA. As DNA, the CDR3 is TGTGTCAGCAGCCCCCGGACAGGGGCCCCCTCAGCTAACTATGGCTACACCTTC. This translates into CVSSPRTGAPSANYGYTF.

V usage is TRBV18 and J usage is TRBJ2-7; TRBD2 agrees at 9 bases. Germline loops: CDR1 KGHSH, CDR2 LQKENI. This CDR3 spans 16 amino acids. Trimming took 3 bases from V and 3 from J; bases not matched to a gene: 9. The CDR3 nucleotides read TGTGCCAGCTCACCTCTCGCTAGCGGGAATGTCTACGAGCAGTACTTC. It codes for CASSPLASGNVYEQYF.

This sequence joins TRBV20-1 and TRBJ2-2; D gene uncertain. CDR3 length equals 12 residues. CDR1 and CDR2 (germline): DFQATT, SNEGSKA (reference sequence). The V end lost 8 bases, the J end lost 3 bases, and 10 bases lay between the germline ends. In nucleotides, the CDR3 is TGCAGTACTACACGGGACACCGGGGAGCTGTTTTTT. This codes for CSTTRDTGELFF.

For the CDR3, the DNA is TGTGCCGGCTTAGGAGGGAACTCCTACGAGCAGTACTTC. The encoded protein is CAGLGGNSYEQYF. This chain links TRBV4-2 with TRBJ2-7; possible D gene TRBD2, 6 bases. The V gene lost 11 bases and the J gene lost 0 bases, with 14 bases spanning the gap. The CDR3 is made up of 13 amino acids. Per germline, CDR1 LGHNA and CDR2 YNFKEQ.

This clonotype was detected a few times. V is TRBV6-2 or TRBV6-3 and J is TRBJ1-5, with 10 bases lining up with TRBD1. Germline V gives CDR1 MNHEY, CDR2 SVGEGT. The CDR3 sequence is 16 residues long. V shed 6 bases and J 2 bases; nucleotides not matched to a gene: 7. Written as DNA, the CDR3 is TGTGCCAGCAGCTATACCGGGACAGGGGGCAATCAGCCCCAGCATTTT. It specifies CASSYTGTGGNQPQHF.

This chain connects TRBV6-1 to TRBJ1-6; D perhaps matches TRBD1 (6 bases). Trimming shortened V by 7 bases and J by 6 bases, and 7 bases separated the two germline ends. CDR1 and CDR2 from the germline V gene are MNHNS and SASEGT. The CDR3 has 12 residues. CDR3 sequence (DNA): TGTGCCAGCAACAGGGCTAATTCACCCCTCCACTTT. Translation: CASNRANSPLHF.

This clonotype was seen at least ten times. This rearrangement joins TRBV4-1 to TRBJ2-1; TRBD1 matches at 10 bases. Trimming removed 6 bases from V and 8 bases from J; junction bases left unmatched: 10. Germline V lookup: CDR1 MGHRA, CDR2 YSYEKL. The CDR3 runs 15 residues. The CDR3 spells CASRLGDRGYYEQFF. The CDR3 nucleotides read TGCGCCAGCAGATTGGGGGACAGGGGTTACTATGAGCAGTTCTTC.

This clonotype was seen only once. The V gene is TRBV7-2, the J gene TRBJ2-1; D not resolved. This CDR3 comprises 13 residues. Germline V CDR1 and CDR2: SGHTA, FQGNSA. V lost 5 bases to trimming and J lost 7 bases, with 12 bases between them. The CDR3 spells CASSPWTRNEQFF. For the CDR3, the DNA is TGTGCCAGCAGCCCTTGGACCCGGAATGAGCAGTTCTTC. The complete variable domain, with remaining parts taken from reference TRBV7-2 and TRBJ2-1, reads GAGVSQSPSNKVTEKGKDVELRCDPISGHTALYWYRQSLGQGLEFLIYFQGNSAPDKSGLPSDRFSAERTGGSVSTLTIQRTQQEDSAVYLCASSPWTRNEQFFGPGTRLTVL.

This clonotype was seen a few times. This chain connects TRBV20-1 to TRBJ2-1; 7 bases agree with TRBD1. TRBJ2-7 matches the DNA end more closely, so the J call is doubtful. The CDR3 extends over 16 amino acids. Germline V gene lookup returns CDR1 DFQATT and CDR2 SNEGSKA (reference sequence). The CDR3 region has the DNA TGCAGTGCCGGACCCCGGACAGGAAGCTCCTACAATGAGCAGTACTTC. It specifies CSAGPRTGSSYNEQYF.

The CDR3 coding sequence is TGTGCCAGTAGCAGGGACCGTAACTACGAGCAGTACTTC. Amino acids: CASSRDRNYEQYF. This chain uses TRBV19 with TRBJ2-7; D tentatively reads TRBD1 or TRBD2 (5 bases each). Germline CDR1 reads LNHDA; CDR2 reads SQIVND (reference sequence). The CDR3 has 13 residues. Trimming left V 6 bases short and J 3 bases short, with 12 bases between.

The chain employs TRBV2 and TRBJ2-5; D is undetermined. The V end lost 7 bases, the J end lost 7 bases, and 10 bases lay between the germline ends. In germline, CDR1 is SNHLY, CDR2 FYNNEI. This CDR3 is 11 amino acids long. Here the CDR3 reads CASTLDWTQYF. DNA of the CDR3: TGTGCCAGCACCCTAGACTGGACCCAGTACTTC.

Remarks on this clonotype: This may come from a read error, since a much larger clone is one base off. The rearrangement joins TRBV4-1 to TRBJ2-7, with 10 bases lining up with TRBD1. The CDR3 length is 15 residues. Germline loops: CDR1 MGHRA, CDR2 YSYEKL. Germline trimming cut 6 bases from V and 7 bases from J; bases unmatched to any gene: 12. In DNA form, the CDR3 reads TGCGCCAGCAGATTGGGGGACAGGGGTTACTATGAGCAGTACTTC. Translating gives CASRLGDRGYYEQYF.

The chain employs TRBV19 and TRBJ2-5; tentative D call: TRBD2 (5 bases). The J call is doubtful: the DNA matches TRBJ2-7 better. This CDR3 contains 14 residues. Germline V gene data show CDR1 as LNHDA and CDR2 as SQIVND (reference sequence). DNA of the CDR3: TGTGCCAGTAGTCCAGAAAACTCGGGGTACGAGCAGTACTTC. Encoded protein: CASSPENSGYEQYF.

This clonotype was seen a handful of times. This chain connects TRBV12-3 or TRBV12-4 to TRBJ1-1, with D perhaps TRBD1 (6 bases). The V end was cut by 7 bases, the J end by 11 bases, with 17 bases between. This CDR3 is built from 12 residues. The CDR3 sequence: CASTRGLAGAFF. The DNA for the CDR3 is TGTGCCAGCACCAGGGGCCTCGCCGGGGCTTTCTTT.

This clonotype has just a few counts. The chain is built from TRBV6-2 or TRBV6-3 and TRBJ1-4, with D possibly matching TRBD1 (5 bases). This CDR3 has 14 amino acids. CDR1 and CDR2 from the germline V gene are MNHEY and SVGEGT. Trimming shortened V by 2 bases and J by 10 bases, and 14 bases separated the two germline ends. Here the CDR3 reads CASSYGRPQGKLFF. CDR3 DNA: TGTGCCAGCAGTTACGGACGCCCTCAGGGAAAACTGTTTTTT.

This clonotype was found a few times. The chain is built from TRBV20-1 and TRBJ2-6; no reliable D call. The CDR3 length is 18 residues. The V gene's germline CDR1 is DFQATT and CDR2 SNEGSKA (reference sequence). V shed 0 bases and J shed 4 bases, with 19 bases lying between them. DNA of the CDR3: TGCAGTGCTAGAGAGCCCCGCCGTGGGGTAGGAGGGGCCAACGTCCTGACTTTC. Residues: CSAREPRRGVGGANVLTF.

This clonotype was counted at least ten times. The rearrangement joins TRBV24-1 to TRBJ2-1; TRBD2 matches at 11 bases. The CDR3 loop spans 16 amino acids. Germline CDR1 is KGHDR and CDR2 is SFDVKD. The junction had 5 bases not matched to a gene; V was cut back by 1 base and J by 7 bases. The CDR3 nucleotides are TGTGCCACCAGTGATTTTGGTAGCGGGAGGGAAAATGAGCAGTTCTTC. Its protein product is CATSDFGSGRENEQFF.